This TCR beta chain was identified in a study of blood T cell repertoires in COVID-19. Study-wide background: T cells, B-cell-depleted T cells, or PBMCs supplied cDNA or gDNA.

Profiled with immunoSEQ multiplex PCR; TCRdb holds only in-frame clones, not every one. The sample lists about 89,000 clones; about nine tenths were seen once. This sequence originates from a male donor with acute or convalescent COVID-19. Sequenced sample: peripheral blood.

The CDR3: CASSSPYEQYF. The CDR3 DNA sequence: TGTGCCAGCAGTTCTCCCTACGAGCAGTACTTC. The chain links TRBV27 to TRBJ2-7; D not certain. This CDR3 contains 11 residues. V was shortened by 4 bases and J by 2 bases, with 3 bases between the two germline ends. CDR1 is MNHEY, CDR2 SMNVEV, per germline (reference sequence).